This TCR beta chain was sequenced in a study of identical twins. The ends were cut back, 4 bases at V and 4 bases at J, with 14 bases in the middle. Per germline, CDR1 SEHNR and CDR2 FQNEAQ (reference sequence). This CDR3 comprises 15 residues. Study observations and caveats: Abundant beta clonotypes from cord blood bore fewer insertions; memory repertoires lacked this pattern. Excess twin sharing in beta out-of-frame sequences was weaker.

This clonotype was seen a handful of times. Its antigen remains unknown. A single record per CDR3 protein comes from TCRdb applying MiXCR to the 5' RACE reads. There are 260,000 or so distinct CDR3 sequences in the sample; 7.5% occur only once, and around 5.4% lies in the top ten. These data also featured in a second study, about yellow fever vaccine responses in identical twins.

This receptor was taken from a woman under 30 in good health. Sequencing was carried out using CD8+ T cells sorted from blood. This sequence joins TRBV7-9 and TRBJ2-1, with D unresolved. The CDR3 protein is CASSSAERPYNEQFF. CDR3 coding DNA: TGTGCCAGCAGCTCCGCCGAGAGACCTTACAATGAGCAGTTCTTC. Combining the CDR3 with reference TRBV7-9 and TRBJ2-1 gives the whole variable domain DTGVSQNPRHKITKRGQNVTFRCDPISEHNRLYWYRQTLGQGPEFLTYFQNEAQLEKSRLLSDRFSAERPKGSFSTLEIQRTEQGDSAMYLCASSSAERPYNEQFFGPGTRLTVL.